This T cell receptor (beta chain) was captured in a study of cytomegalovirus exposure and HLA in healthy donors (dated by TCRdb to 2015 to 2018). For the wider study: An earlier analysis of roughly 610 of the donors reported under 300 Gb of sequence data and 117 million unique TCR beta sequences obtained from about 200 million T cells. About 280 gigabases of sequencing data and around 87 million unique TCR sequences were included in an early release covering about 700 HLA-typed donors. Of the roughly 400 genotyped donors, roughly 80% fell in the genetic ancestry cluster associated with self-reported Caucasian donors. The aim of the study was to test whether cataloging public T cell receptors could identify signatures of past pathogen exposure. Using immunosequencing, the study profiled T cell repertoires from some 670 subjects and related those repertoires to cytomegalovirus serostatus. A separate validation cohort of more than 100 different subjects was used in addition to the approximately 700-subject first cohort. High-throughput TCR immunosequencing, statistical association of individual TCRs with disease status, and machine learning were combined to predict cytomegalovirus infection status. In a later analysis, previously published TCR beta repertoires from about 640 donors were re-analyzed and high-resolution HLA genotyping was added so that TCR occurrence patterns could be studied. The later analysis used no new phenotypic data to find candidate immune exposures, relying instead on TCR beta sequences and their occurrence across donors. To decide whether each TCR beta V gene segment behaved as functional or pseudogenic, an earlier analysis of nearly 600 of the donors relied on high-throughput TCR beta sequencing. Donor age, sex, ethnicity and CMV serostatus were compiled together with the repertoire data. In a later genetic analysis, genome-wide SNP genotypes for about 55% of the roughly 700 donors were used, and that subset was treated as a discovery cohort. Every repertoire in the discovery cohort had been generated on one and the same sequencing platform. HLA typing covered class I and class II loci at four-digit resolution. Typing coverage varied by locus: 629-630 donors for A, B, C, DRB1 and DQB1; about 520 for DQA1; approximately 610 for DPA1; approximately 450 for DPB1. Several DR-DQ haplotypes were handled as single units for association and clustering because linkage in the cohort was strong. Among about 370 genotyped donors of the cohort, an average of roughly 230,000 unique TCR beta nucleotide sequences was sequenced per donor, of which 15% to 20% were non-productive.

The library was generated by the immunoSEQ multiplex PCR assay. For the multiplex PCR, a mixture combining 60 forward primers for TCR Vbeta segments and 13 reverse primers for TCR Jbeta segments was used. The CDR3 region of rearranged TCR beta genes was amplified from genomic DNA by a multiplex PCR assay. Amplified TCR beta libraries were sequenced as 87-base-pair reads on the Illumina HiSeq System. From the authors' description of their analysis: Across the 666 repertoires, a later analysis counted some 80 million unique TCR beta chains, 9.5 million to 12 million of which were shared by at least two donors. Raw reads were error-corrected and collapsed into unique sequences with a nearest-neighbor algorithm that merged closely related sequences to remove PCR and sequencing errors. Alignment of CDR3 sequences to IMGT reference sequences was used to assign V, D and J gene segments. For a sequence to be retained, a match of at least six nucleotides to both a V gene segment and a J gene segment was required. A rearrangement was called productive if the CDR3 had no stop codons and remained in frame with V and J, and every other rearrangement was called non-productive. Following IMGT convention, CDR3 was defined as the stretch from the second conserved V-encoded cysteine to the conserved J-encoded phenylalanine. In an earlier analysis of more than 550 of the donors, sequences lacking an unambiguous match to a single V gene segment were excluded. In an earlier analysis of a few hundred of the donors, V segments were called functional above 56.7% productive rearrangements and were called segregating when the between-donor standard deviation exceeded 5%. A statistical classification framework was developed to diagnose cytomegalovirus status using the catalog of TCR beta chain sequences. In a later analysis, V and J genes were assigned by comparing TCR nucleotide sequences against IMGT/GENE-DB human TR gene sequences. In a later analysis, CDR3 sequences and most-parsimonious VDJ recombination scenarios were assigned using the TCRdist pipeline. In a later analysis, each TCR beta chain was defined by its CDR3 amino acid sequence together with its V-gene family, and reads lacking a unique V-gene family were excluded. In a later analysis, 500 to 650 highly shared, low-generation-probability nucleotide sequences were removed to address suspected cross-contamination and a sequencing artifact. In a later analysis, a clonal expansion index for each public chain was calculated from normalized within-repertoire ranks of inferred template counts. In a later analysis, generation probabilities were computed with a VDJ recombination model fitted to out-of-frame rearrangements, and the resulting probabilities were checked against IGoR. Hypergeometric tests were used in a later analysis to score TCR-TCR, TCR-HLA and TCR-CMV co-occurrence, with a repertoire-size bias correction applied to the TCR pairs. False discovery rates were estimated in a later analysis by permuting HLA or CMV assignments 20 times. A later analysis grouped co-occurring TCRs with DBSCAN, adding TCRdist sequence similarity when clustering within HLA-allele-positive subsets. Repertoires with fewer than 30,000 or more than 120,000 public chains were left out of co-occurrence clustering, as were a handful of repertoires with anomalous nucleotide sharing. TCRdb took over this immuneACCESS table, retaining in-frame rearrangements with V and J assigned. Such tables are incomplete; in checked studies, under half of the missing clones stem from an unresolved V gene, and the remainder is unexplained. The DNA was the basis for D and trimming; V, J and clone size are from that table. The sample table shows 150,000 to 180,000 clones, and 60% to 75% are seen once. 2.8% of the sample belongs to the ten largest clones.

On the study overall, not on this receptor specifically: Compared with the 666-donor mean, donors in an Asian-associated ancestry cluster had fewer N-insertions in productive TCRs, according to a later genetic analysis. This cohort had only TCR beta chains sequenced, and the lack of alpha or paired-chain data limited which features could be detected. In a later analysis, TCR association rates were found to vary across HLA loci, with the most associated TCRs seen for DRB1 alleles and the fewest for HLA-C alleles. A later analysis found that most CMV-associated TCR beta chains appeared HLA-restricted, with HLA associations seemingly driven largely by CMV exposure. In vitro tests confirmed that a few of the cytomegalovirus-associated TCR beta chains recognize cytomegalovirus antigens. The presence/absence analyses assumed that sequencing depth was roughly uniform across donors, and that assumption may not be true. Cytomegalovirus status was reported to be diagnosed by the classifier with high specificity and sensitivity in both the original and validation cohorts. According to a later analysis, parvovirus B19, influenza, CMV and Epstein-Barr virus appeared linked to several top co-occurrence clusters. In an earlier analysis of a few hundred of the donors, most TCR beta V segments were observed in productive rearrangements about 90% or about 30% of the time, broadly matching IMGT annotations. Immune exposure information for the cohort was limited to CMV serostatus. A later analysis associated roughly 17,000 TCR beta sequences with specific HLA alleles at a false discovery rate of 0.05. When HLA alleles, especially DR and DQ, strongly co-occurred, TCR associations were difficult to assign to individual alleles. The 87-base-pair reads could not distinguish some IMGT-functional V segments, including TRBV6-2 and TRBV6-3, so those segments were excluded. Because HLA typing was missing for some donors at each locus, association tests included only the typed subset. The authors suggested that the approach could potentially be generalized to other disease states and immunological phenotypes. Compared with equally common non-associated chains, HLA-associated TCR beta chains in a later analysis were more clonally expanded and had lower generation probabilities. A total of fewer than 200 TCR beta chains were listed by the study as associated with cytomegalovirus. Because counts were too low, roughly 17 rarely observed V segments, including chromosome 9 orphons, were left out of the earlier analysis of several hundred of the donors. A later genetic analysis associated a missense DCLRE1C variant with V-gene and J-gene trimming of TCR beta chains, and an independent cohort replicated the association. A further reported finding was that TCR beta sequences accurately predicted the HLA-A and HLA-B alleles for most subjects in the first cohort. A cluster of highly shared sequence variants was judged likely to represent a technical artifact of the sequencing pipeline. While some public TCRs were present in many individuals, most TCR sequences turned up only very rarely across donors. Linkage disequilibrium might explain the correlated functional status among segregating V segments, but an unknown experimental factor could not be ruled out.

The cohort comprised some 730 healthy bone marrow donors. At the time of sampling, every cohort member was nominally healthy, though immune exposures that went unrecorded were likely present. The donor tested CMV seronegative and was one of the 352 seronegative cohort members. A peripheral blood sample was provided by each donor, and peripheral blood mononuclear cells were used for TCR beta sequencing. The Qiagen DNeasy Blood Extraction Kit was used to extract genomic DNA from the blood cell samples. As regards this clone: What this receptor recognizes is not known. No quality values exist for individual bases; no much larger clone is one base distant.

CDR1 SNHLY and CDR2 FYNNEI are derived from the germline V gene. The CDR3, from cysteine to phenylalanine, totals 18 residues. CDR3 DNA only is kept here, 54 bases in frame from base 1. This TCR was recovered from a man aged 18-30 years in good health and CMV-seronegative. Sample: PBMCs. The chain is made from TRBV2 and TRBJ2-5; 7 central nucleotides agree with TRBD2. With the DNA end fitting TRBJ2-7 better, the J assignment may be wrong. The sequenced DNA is TGTGCCAGCAGTGAAGGGGTCATTTTTGGGGGGGATCGCTACGAGCAGTACTTC. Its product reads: CASSEGVIFGGDRYEQYF.